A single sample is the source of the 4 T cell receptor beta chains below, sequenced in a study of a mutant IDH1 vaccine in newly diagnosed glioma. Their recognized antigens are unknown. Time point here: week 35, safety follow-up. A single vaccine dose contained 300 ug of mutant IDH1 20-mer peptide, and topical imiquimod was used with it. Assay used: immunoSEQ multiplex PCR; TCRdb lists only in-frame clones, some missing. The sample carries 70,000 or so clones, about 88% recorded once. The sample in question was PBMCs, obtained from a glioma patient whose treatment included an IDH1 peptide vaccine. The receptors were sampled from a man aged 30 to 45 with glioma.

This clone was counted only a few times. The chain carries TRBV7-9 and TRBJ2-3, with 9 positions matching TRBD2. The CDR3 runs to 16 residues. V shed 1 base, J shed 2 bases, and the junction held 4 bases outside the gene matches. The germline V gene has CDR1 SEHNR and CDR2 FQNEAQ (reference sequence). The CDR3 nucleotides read TGTGCCAGCAGCTTAGGGAGCGGGGGGACCACAGATACGCAGTATTTT. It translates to CASSLGSGGTTDTQYF.

The CDR3 DNA sequence: TGTGCCAGCAGCTTATCCGGGACAGGGATTGAGCAGTTCTTC. Translation gives CASSLSGTGIEQFF. The J gene is TRBJ2-1, the V gene TRBV7-3; 9 bases are shared with TRBD1. The CDR3 runs to 14 residues. Germline V lookup: CDR1 SGHTA, CDR2 FQGTGA. V dropped 2 bases and J dropped 9; count of bases not matched to a gene: 5.

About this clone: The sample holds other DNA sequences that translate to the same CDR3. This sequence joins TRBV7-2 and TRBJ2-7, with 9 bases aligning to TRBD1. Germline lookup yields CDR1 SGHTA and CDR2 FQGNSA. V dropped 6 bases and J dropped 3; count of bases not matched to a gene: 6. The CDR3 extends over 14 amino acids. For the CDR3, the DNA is TGTGCCAGCAGTTACGACAGGGGGGGCTACGAGCAGTACTTC. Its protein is CASSYDRGGYEQYF. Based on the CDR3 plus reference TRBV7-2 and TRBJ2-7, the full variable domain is GAGVSQSPSNKVTEKGKDVELRCDPISGHTALYWYRQSLGQGLEFLIYFQGNSAPDKSGLPSDRFSAERTGGSVSTLTIQRTQQEDSAVYLCASSYDRGGYEQYFGPGTRLTVT.

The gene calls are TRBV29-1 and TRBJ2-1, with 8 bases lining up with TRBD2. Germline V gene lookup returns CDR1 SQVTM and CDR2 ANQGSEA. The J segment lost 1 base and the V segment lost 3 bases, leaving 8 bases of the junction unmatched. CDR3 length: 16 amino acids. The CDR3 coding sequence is TGCAGCGTTGAGGCTAGCGGGTGGGGATCCTACAATGAGCAGTTCTTC. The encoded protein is CSVEASGWGSYNEQFF.